This paragraph covers one T cell receptor (beta chain) sequence. This sample was taken from a study of blood T cell repertoires in COVID-19. Study at large: Researchers got acute and convalescent COVID-19 samples from the United States, Italy and Spain. The cDNA or gDNA used as material had been derived from T cells, B-cell-depleted T cells, or PBMCs.

Unmatched junction bases numbered 6, after V lost 4 bases and J lost 4 bases. The CDR3 sequence is 14 residues long. In germline, CDR1 is MDHEN, CDR2 SYDVKM. Using immunoSEQ multiplex PCR, the repertoire was profiled, and TCRdb retains in-frame clones only, with some absent. The sample includes about 160,000 clones, roughly 90% of them seen just once. The sequenced sample consisted of peripheral blood. The TCR was taken from a man aged 30-40 years with COVID-19, enrolled during active disease. J is TRBJ1-2 and V is TRBV28, with 7 bases identical to TRBD1. CDR3 protein: CASSSTGAGYGYTF. The DNA for the CDR3 is TGTGCCAGCAGTTCAACAGGGGCTGGCTATGGCTACACCTTC.